This TCR beta chain was sequenced in a study of tissue T cells after allogeneic stem cell transplantation. Method: immunoSEQ multiplex PCR; TCRdb's copy keeps in-frame clones and lacks some. This table has more than 9,000 clones, around three quarters appearing once. Retrospectively chosen non-transplant comparators had other cancers and at least five gastrointestinal samples, without known gastrointestinal disease. The CDR3 is 16 residues long. The germline V and J ends were trimmed by 0 bases and 9 bases, with 15 bases remaining between them. From germline, CDR1 is MRHNA and CDR2 SNTAGT. The clonotype comes from a woman aged 18 to 50 with breast cancer. The input for sequencing was tissue from the right colon, taken at autopsy. The chain recombines TRBV6-4 with TRBJ1-6; no reliable D call. DNA of the CDR3: TGTGCCAGCAGTGACTCTCCGAGACACCCCTCTTCACCCCTCCACTTT. It codes for CASSDSPRHPSSPLHF.